This T cell receptor beta chain was sequenced during a study of cytomegalovirus exposure and HLA in healthy donors. The donors were part of the validation cohort of roughly 130 subjects. That cohort was separate from the first cohort, which comprised 666 subjects. Sequencing was performed with immunoSEQ multiplex PCR; in TCRdb, only in-frame clones are kept and a portion is missing. The repertoire has 150,000 to 160,000 clones, roughly 90% of them found once; the top ten carry around 24%. CDR1 and CDR2 (germline): LNHNV, YYDKDF (reference sequence). This CDR3 contains 15 residues. V was pared by 3 bases and J by 3 bases, with 3 bases of the junction left unmatched. General study points: About 180 TCR beta chains were listed as cytomegalovirus-associated. CMV antigen specificity of a few CMV-associated chains was confirmed in vitro. Reports credit the classifier with highly specific, highly sensitive diagnosis of cytomegalovirus status.

This clone appeared a single time. Antigen: not known. The clonotype was recovered from a man aged 18 to 29 in good health and CMV-seropositive. This rearrangement joins TRBV15 to TRBJ2-5; 11 bases are a match to TRBD2. Sequencing was performed on PBMCs. The CDR3 reads CATSSGTSGEETQYF. In nucleotides, the CDR3 is TGTGCCACCAGCAGTGGGACTAGCGGCGAAGAGACCCAGTACTTC.